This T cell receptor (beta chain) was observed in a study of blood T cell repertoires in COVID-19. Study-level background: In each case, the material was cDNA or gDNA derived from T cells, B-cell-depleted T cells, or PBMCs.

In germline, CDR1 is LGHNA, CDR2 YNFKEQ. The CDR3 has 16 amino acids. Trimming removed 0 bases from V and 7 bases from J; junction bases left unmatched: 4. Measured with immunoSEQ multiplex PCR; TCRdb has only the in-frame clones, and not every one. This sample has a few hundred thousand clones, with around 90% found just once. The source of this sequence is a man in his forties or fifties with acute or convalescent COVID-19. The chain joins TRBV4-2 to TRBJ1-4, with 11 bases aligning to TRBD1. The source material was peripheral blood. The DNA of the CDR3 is TGTGCCAGCAGCCAAGATAAGGGGACAGGGGGTGAAAAACTGTTTTTT. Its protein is CASSQDKGTGGEKLFF.